What follows are 6 T cell receptor beta chains derived from one specimen sequenced in a study of cytomegalovirus exposure and HLA in healthy donors. The PCR made use of 60 Vbeta and 13 Jbeta primers. Using immunoSEQ multiplex PCR, the repertoire was profiled, and TCRdb retains in-frame clones only, with some absent. The profile shows around 90,000 clones, around 84% of them singletons. The specimen was PBMCs. The receptors originated from a human donor in good health.

The chain is built from TRBV6-5 and TRBJ2-2; TRBD2 agrees at 7 bases. This CDR3 has 15 amino acids. In germline, CDR1 is MNHEY, CDR2 SVGAGI. V lost 0 bases and J lost 10; bases outside the gene matches: 8. CDR3 amino acids: CASSYSTGGREELFF. In nucleotides, the CDR3 is TGTGCCAGCAGTTACTCGACGGGGGGTCGTGAGGAGCTGTTTTTT.

The chain uses TRBV7-2 and TRBJ2-2; 10 nucleotides match TRBD2. Per the germline V gene, CDR1 is SGHTA and CDR2 is FQGNSA. This CDR3 comprises 16 residues. V shed 2 bases and J 6 bases; nucleotides not matched to a gene: 6. The CDR3 bases are TGTGCCAGCAGCTTAAGGCTAGCGGGAGTCGCCGGGGAGCTGTTTTTT. Protein: CASSLRLAGVAGELFF. The full variable domain, in which reference TRBV7-2 and TRBJ2-2 provide the parts outside the CDR3, is GAGVSQSPSNKVTEKGKDVELRCDPISGHTALYWYRQSLGQGLEFLIYFQGNSAPDKSGLPSDRFSAERTGGSVSTLTIQRTQQEDSAVYLCASSLRLAGVAGELFFGEGSRLTVL.

The DNA of the CDR3 is TGTGCCAGCAGCCCACAGGGGACCTATGGCTACACCTTC. Translated: CASSPQGTYGYTF. This chain joins TRBV11-1 and TRBJ1-2; 7 bases fit TRBD1. CDR1 SGHAT and CDR2 FQDESV come from the germline V gene (reference sequence). The CDR3 spans 13 residues. V dropped 5 bases and J dropped 4; count of bases not matched to a gene: 4.

This clone occurred once. Other DNA sequences in the sample encode the same CDR3. V and J are TRBV18 and TRBJ2-7; D gene uncertain. CDR3 size: 14 residues. From germline, CDR1 is KGHSH and CDR2 LQKENI. With 2 bases removed from V and 0 bases from J, the gap between germline ends came to 8 bases. The CDR3 protein is CASSPGRGSYEQYF. The CDR3 region has the DNA TGTGCCAGCTCACCAGGCAGAGGCTCCTACGAGCAGTACTTC.

The CDR3 spells CSVTTGYNEQFF. The CDR3 DNA reads as TGCAGCGTTACGACAGGGTACAATGAGCAGTTCTTC. V gene TRBV29-1 combines with J gene TRBJ2-1; 7 positions match TRBD1. The CDR3 is 12 amino acids. V trimming: 5 bases; J trimming: 4 bases; junction bases outside the gene matches: 2. CDR1 is SQVTM and CDR2 is ANQGSEA in the germline V gene.

V and J are TRBV28 and TRBJ2-7; 8 nucleotides agree with TRBD2. Trimming removed 5 bases from V and 5 bases from J; junction bases left unmatched: 17. The length of the CDR3 is 17 residues. Germline V CDR1 and CDR2: MDHEN, SYDVKM. This CDR3 reads CASSPPLASGSTHEQYF. In nucleotides, the CDR3 is TGTGCCAGCAGTCCCCCCCTGGCTAGCGGGTCAACCCACGAGCAGTACTTC. Together with reference TRBV28 and TRBJ2-7, the CDR3 gives the full variable domain: DVKVTQSSRYLVKRTGEKVFLECVQDMDHENMFWYRQDPGLGLRLIYFSYDVKMKEKGDIPEGYSVSREKKERFSLILESASTNQTSMYLCASSPPLASGSTHEQYFGPGTRLTVT.